This entry lists 27 T cell receptor beta chains sequenced from one sample in a study of blood T cell repertoires in COVID-19. This table comes from immunoSEQ multiplex PCR, and its TCRdb copy is limited to in-frame clones, with some not included. The sample includes about 49,000 clones, roughly 84% of them seen just once. Sample: peripheral blood. The source of these receptors is a man in his fifties or sixties with acute or convalescent COVID-19.

The chain combines TRBV9 with TRBJ2-1; possibly TRBD1 for D (6 bases). V lost 5 bases to trimming and J lost 8 bases, with 8 bases between them. In germline, CDR1 is SGDLS, CDR2 YYNGEE. CDR3 length: 11 residues. The CDR3 here is CASSAGDEQFF. The CDR3 nucleotides are TGTGCCAGCAGTGCAGGGGATGAGCAGTTCTTC.

The rearrangement links TRBV4-3 to TRBJ2-2; 11 bases map to TRBD2. With 2 bases clipped from V and 5 bases from J, the junction kept 7 bases outside the gene matches. The CDR3 consists of 17 residues. Germline assignment: CDR1 LGHNA and CDR2 YSLEER. This chain's CDR3 is CASSQRLAGGETGELFF. The CDR3 DNA follows: TGCGCCAGCAGCCAAAGGCTAGCGGGAGGCGAAACCGGGGAGCTGTTTTTT.

This clone was recorded a few times. This chain links TRBV7-2 with TRBJ1-4; 11 bases fit TRBD1. Germline-derived CDR1 and CDR2 are SGHTA and FQGNSA. The CDR3 consists of 13 residues. J lost 5 bases, V lost 8 bases, and 1 base had no gene match. For the CDR3, the DNA is TGTGCCAGCGGGACAGGGGGAAATGAAAAACTGTTTTTT. Translating it yields CASGTGGNEKLFF. Combining the CDR3 with reference TRBV7-2 and TRBJ1-4 gives the whole variable domain GAGVSQSPSNKVTEKGKDVELRCDPISGHTALYWYRQSLGQGLEFLIYFQGNSAPDKSGLPSDRFSAERTGGSVSTLTIQRTQQEDSAVYLCASGTGGNEKLFFGSGTQLSVL.

A single count supports this clone. The rearrangement uses TRBV19 and TRBJ2-3; D may be TRBD1 (6 bases). The CDR3 contains 14 residues. The V gene's germline CDR1 is LNHDA and CDR2 SQIVND (reference sequence). The V and J ends lost 4 bases and 3 bases respectively, with 11 bases between them. The CDR3 nucleotides are TGTGCCAGTAGTAGCAGGGGCGAGACAGATACGCAGTATTTT. Translated: CASSSRGETDTQYF.

This clone has a single count. The rearrangement links TRBV28 to TRBJ2-7; maybe TRBD2 (5 bases). Trimming pared 3 bases from V and 7 bases from J, leaving 22 bases between. The CDR3 contains 16 residues. Germline CDR1 reads MDHEN; CDR2 reads SYDVKM. CDR3 loop: CASSFPEWEAAREQYF. The DNA for the CDR3 is TGTGCCAGCAGTTTCCCGGAATGGGAAGCGGCTAGAGAGCAGTACTTC.

The chain recombines TRBV4-3 with TRBJ1-6; D gene ambiguous. Germline V gene lookup returns CDR1 LGHNA and CDR2 YSLEER. The CDR3 loop spans 13 amino acids. V lost 0 bases and J lost 10, with 7 bases in between. The DNA for the CDR3 is TGCGCCAGCAGCCAAGACCTACTCTCACCCCTCCACTTT. The encoded protein is CASSQDLLSPLHF.

V is TRBV7-2 and J is TRBJ2-1; the D gene is possibly TRBD2 (5 bases). V was pared by 2 bases and J by 15 bases, with 17 bases between. Germline loops: CDR1 SGHTA, CDR2 FQGNSA. The CDR3 has 13 amino acids. Written as DNA, the CDR3 is TGTGCCAGCAGCTTACGGCTCGGAGGAGCAAGGTTCTTC. The encoded protein is CASSLRLGGARFF.

The chain recombines TRBV5-4 with TRBJ1-4; no clear D. This CDR3 is built from 17 residues. The V and J ends lost 3 bases and 10 bases respectively, with 25 bases between them. Germline V gene sequence: CDR1 SGHNT, CDR2 YYREEE (reference sequence). CDR3 residues: CASSSGPSRERVGKLFF. DNA of the CDR3: TGTGCCAGCAGCTCCGGGCCCAGTCGGGAGAGGGTTGGAAAACTGTTTTTT.

V and J are TRBV6-5 and TRBJ2-7; 7 bases map to TRBD1. With V trimmed by 5 bases and J by 3 bases, 10 bases remained unmatched. The CDR3 length is 15 residues. Germline values: CDR1 MNHEY, CDR2 SVGAGI. The CDR3 reads CASSKDRPPYYEQYF. The CDR3 DNA is TGTGCCAGCAGTAAGGACAGGCCTCCCTACTACGAGCAGTACTTC.

V is TRBV7-2 and J is TRBJ1-3, with TRBD1 matching over 9 bases. From germline, CDR1 is SGHTA and CDR2 FQGNSA. This CDR3 has 15 residues. After removal of 6 bases from V and 7 bases from J, the junction contained 10 bases not matched to a gene. The CDR3 loop is CASRLTGTGKNTIYF. In nucleotides, the CDR3 is TGTGCCAGCAGGCTTACCGGGACAGGGAAGAACACCATATATTTT. The whole variable domain, remainder taken from reference TRBV7-2 and TRBJ1-3, is GAGVSQSPSNKVTEKGKDVELRCDPISGHTALYWYRQSLGQGLEFLIYFQGNSAPDKSGLPSDRFSAERTGGSVSTLTIQRTQQEDSAVYLCASRLTGTGKNTIYFGEGSWLTVV.

This chain connects TRBV6-5 to TRBJ1-5; D is uncertain. The CDR3 has 15 amino acids. Trimming pared 0 bases from V and 0 bases from J, leaving 6 bases between. Germline V lookup: CDR1 MNHEY, CDR2 SVGAGI. The CDR3 spells CASSYSGNSNQPQHF. In DNA, the CDR3 is TGTGCCAGCAGTTACTCTGGCAATAGCAATCAGCCCCAGCATTTT.

V is TRBV9 and J is TRBJ2-5; TRBD2 aligns across 7 bases. The CDR3 length is 15 residues. Germline assignment: CDR1 SGDLS and CDR2 YYNGEE. J was trimmed by 5 bases and V by 4 bases; bases with no gene match: 11. The CDR3: CASSPLAYVRETQYF. The CDR3 DNA reads TGTGCCAGCAGCCCACTAGCGTATGTCCGGGAGACCCAGTACTTC.

This CDR3 is CASRLTGFGFNEQFF. In nucleotides, the CDR3 is TGTGCCAGCAGATTAACAGGCTTCGGGTTTAATGAGCAGTTCTTC. The chain has TRBV7-9 and TRBJ2-1, with a tentative D call TRBD1 (5 bases). Germline CDR1 is SEHNR and CDR2 is FQNEAQ (reference sequence). The CDR3 spans 15 residues. V was clipped by 6 bases and J by 7 bases, with 19 bases between them.

J is TRBJ2-7 and V is TRBV24-1; TRBD1 matches at 7 bases. The CDR3 is 16 amino acids. J lost 2 bases, V lost 7 bases, and 13 bases had no gene match. From germline, CDR1 is KGHDR and CDR2 SFDVKD. The CDR3 bases are TGTGCCACCAGCTCAGGCCAGGGGGTAAAAGCCTACGAGCAGTACTTC. Amino acids: CATSSGQGVKAYEQYF.

The chain combines TRBV11-3 with TRBJ2-2; D is perhaps TRBD2 (5 bases). The ends were cut back, 1 base at V and 5 bases at J, with 5 bases in the middle. Germline V gene data show CDR1 as SGHNT and CDR2 as YENEEA. The CDR3 totals 13 residues. CDR3 in amino acids: CASSLGGTGELFF. In nucleotides, the CDR3 is TGTGCCAGCAGCTTAGGCGGGACCGGGGAGCTGTTTTTT.

The chain links TRBV6-1 to TRBJ2-7, with 9 positions matching TRBD1. CDR3 length equals 15 residues. Germline V lookup: CDR1 MNHNS, CDR2 SASEGT. V shed 0 bases, J shed 2 bases, and the junction held 2 bases outside the gene matches. The CDR3 nucleotides are TGTGCCAGCAGTGAAGCGGACAGGGGTCCCTACGAGCAGTACTTC. It is translated as CASSEADRGPYEQYF.

The V gene is TRBV7-9, the J gene TRBJ1-5, with unresolved D. The germline gives CDR1 SEHNR, CDR2 FQNEAQ (reference sequence). V lost 2 bases and J 4 bases, leaving 9 bases between the germline ends. The CDR3 totals 14 residues. The CDR3 spells CASSLSESNQPQHF. The DNA of the CDR3 is TGTGCCAGCAGCTTATCAGAATCGAATCAGCCCCAGCATTTT.

This clone appeared a few times. The chain combines TRBV7-2 with TRBJ1-5; D gene uncertain. Germline V gives CDR1 SGHTA, CDR2 FQGNSA. The CDR3 is made up of 15 amino acids. Trimming removed 1 base from V and 5 bases from J, with 12 bases in between. CDR3 coding DNA: TGTGCCAGCAGCTTAGTATCGGGGAACCATCAGCCCCAGCATTTT. It is translated as CASSLVSGNHQPQHF. Complete variable domain (other parts from reference TRBV7-2 and TRBJ1-5): GAGVSQSPSNKVTEKGKDVELRCDPISGHTALYWYRQSLGQGLEFLIYFQGNSAPDKSGLPSDRFSAERTGGSVSTLTIQRTQQEDSAVYLCASSLVSGNHQPQHFGDGTRLSIL.

There are a few counts of this clone. V and J are TRBV4-1 and TRBJ2-3, with D maybe TRBD2 (5 bases). The germline V and J ends were trimmed by 5 bases and 3 bases, with 15 bases remaining between them. The CDR3 consists of 15 residues. CDR1 is MGHRA, CDR2 YSYEKL, per germline. The CDR3 spells CASSSVGRRTDTQYF. CDR3 in DNA: TGCGCCAGCAGCTCGGTGGGCCGGAGGACAGATACGCAGTATTTT.

V is TRBV5-4 and J is TRBJ2-2, with D unresolved. This CDR3 spans 15 amino acids. Trimming took off 1 base at V and 1 base at J, with 8 bases between the two ends. Germline lookup yields CDR1 SGHNT and CDR2 YYREEE (reference sequence). The CDR3 DNA follows: TGTGCCAGCAGCTTGAACCAGGAGAACACCGGGGAGCTGTTTTTT. As protein: CASSLNQENTGELFF.

This clone was counted once. This sequence joins TRBV5-6 and TRBJ2-3; 9 nucleotides match TRBD1. CDR1 and CDR2 (germline): SGHDT, YYEEEE. With V trimmed by 2 bases and J by 3 bases, 7 bases remained unmatched. The length of the CDR3 is 16 residues. Written as DNA, the CDR3 is TGTGCCAGCAGCTTTGGAGGACAGGGGAGAACAGATACGCAGTATTTT. Translated, it gives CASSFGGQGRTDTQYF.

J is TRBJ1-6 and V is TRBV3-1 (or the pseudogene TRBV3-2), with D unresolved. Germline V gene data show CDR1 as LGHDT and CDR2 as YNNKEL (reference sequence). The ends were cut back, 1 base at V and 7 bases at J, with 11 bases in the middle. The length of the CDR3 is 15 residues. The CDR3 region has the DNA TGTGCCAGCAGCCAAGGAGAGGGTTACAATTCACCCCTCCACTTT. This translates into CASSQGEGYNSPLHF.

The chain carries TRBV11-2 and TRBJ1-2; 8 bases map to TRBD1. CDR1 SGHAT and CDR2 FQNNGV come from the germline V gene. The CDR3 consists of 14 residues. Trimming took 5 bases from V and 2 from J; bases not matched to a gene: 4. CDR3 bases: TGTGCCAGCAGCCCGGGACAGGAGAACTATGGCTACACCTTC. Translating gives CASSPGQENYGYTF.

J is TRBJ1-2 and V is TRBV2, with a tentative D call TRBD1 (6 bases). CDR3 size: 15 residues. Germline assignment: CDR1 SNHLY and CDR2 FYNNEI. The V gene lost 3 bases and the J gene lost 5 bases, with 16 bases spanning the gap. DNA of the CDR3: TGTGCCAGCAGTGACGGGGGGCGCCGAAGATATGGCTACACCTTC. Translating gives CASSDGGRRRYGYTF.

The genes are TRBV18 and TRBJ2-7, with TRBD2 matching over 10 bases. The CDR3 is made up of 15 amino acids. From germline, CDR1 is KGHSH and CDR2 LQKENI. J lost 5 bases, V lost 2 bases, and 6 bases had no gene match. The CDR3 nucleotides are TGTGCCAGCTCACCAGATGCAGCGGGAGGGGACGAGCAGTACTTC. It yields the protein CASSPDAAGGDEQYF.

This clone has just one count. The chain carries TRBV4-2 and TRBJ1-2, with 10 bases that match TRBD1. V lost 3 bases and J lost 7; bases outside the gene matches: 11. The CDR3 is 16 residues long. CDR1 and CDR2 from the germline V gene are LGHNA and YNFKEQ. The CDR3 DNA is TGTGCCAGCAGCCAGGCCGGGACAGGGGTTTCTGGTGGCTACACCTTC. Amino acid sequence: CASSQAGTGVSGGYTF.

The chain is built from TRBV7-6 and TRBJ1-4; D gene ambiguous. Trimming took 5 bases from V and 2 from J, leaving 12 bases between them. CDR1 is SGHVS, CDR2 FNYEAQ, per germline. The CDR3 spans 15 residues. Here the CDR3 reads CASSQEGGTNEKLFF. The DNA of the CDR3 is TGTGCCAGCAGCCAGGAGGGTGGGACTAATGAAAAACTGTTTTTT.